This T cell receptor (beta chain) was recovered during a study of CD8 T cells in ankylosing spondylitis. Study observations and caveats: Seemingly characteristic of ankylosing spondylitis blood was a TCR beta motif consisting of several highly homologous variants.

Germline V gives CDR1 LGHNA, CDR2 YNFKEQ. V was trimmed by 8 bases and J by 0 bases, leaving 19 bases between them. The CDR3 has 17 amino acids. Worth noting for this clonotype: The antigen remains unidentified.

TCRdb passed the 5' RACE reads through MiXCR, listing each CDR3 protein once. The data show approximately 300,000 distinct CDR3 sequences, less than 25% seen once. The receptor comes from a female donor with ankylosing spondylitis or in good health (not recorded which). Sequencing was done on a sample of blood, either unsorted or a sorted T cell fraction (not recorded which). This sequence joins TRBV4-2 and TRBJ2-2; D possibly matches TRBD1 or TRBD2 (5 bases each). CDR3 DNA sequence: TGTGCCAGCTACCCTGGATCGTGGGACGCGAACACCGGGGAGCTGTTTTTT. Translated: CASYPGSWDANTGELFF.